The entry below describes one T cell receptor beta chain. Antigen unknown. The junction and the germline gene differ at one end; a read error may be behind it. These data originate in a study of tumor-infiltrating lymphocytes in primary liver carcinoma. Study-wide results and caveats: Tumors reached a significantly greater top-250-clone fraction than blood did (p = 0.039). Detection in all five tumor regions applied to only about 8-25% of top clones. The study found tumor-adjacent and tumor-blood pairs overlapped less than tumor region pairs.

Germline V gene data show CDR1 as MNHEY and CDR2 as SVGEGT. This CDR3 has 18 residues. Without any cell sorting, roughly 18-30 mg of bulk tissue yielded co-extracted RNA and DNA. With a constant-region primer, TCR beta cDNA was made from 450 to 650 ng of total RNA. Researchers made the TCR beta libraries by running three nested multiplex PCR rounds with slightly modified ARM-PCR. TRBV1-TRBV30 forward and Cbeta reverse primers drove the first two approximately 10-cycle rounds. MiXCR was run by TCRdb on the multiplex PCR reads, yielding one entry per CDR3 protein. The sample holds fewer than 75,000 distinct CDR3 sequences; 71% are singletons and the top ten take around two fifths.

This sequence originates from a man in his forties with primary liver carcinoma and hepatitis B virus infection. The V and J genes are TRBV6-2 or TRBV6-3 and TRBJ2-7; 9 positions match TRBD2. The material sequenced was liver tumor tissue from sampling region 4. This sample's subset: tumor region T4, right-lateral pole. The CDR3 bases are TGTACCAGCAGTTATAATACCCGAACTAGCGGGTACTCCTACGAGCAGTATTTC. Translated: CTSSYNTRTSGYSYEQYF.